The 2 T cell receptor beta chains given below trace back to one sample, sequenced in a study of blood T cells in healthy people across ages. A sample-barcoded 5' primer and a J-beta primer mix were used in a second PCR of about 7 to 12 cycles. TCRdb re-called the 5' RACE reads with MiXCR, one entry per CDR3 protein. The data contain around 1.1 million distinct CDR3 sequences, under 40% of them seen just once; the ten biggest clones take up around 13%. The sample consisted of blood. The receptor set was obtained from a man between 18 and 35 years old in good health.

Points on this clonotype: It may be a read error: a sequence one base away is much more abundant. This chain connects TRBV7-2 to TRBJ2-3; D not resolved. Germline V gene data show CDR1 as SGHTA and CDR2 as FQGNSA. The CDR3 covers 15 residues. In nucleotides, the CDR3 is TGTGCCAGCAGCTTAGCGCCAGAGAGCACAGCTACGCAGTATTTT. This encodes CASSLAPESTATQYF.

This clonotype was detected a few times. The V gene is TRBV11-1, the J gene TRBJ2-4; D remains unclear. This CDR3 has 14 amino acids. CDR1 is SGHAT and CDR2 is FQDESV in the germline V gene (reference sequence). V gave up 3 bases and J gave up 13 bases, with 19 bases separating them. The CDR3 sequence is CASSFALAGNEQYF. The CDR3 DNA follows: TGTGCCAGCAGCTTTGCGTTAGCTGGCAATGAGCAGTACTTC. The whole variable domain, filled in from reference TRBV11-1 and TRBJ2-4, reads EAEVAQSPRYKITEKSQAVAFWCDPISGHATLYWYRQILGQGPELLVQFQDESVVDDSQLPKDRFSAERLKGVDSTLKIQPAELGDSAMYLCASSFALAGNEQYFGAGTRLSVL.